The clone carrying this T cell receptor (beta chain) was counted ten times or more. This entry is derived from a study of T-cell reconstitution after alpha-beta-depleted transplantation in children. A TCRbeta library incorporating unique molecular identifiers was prepared. TCRdb independently ran MiXCR on the PCR reads; one entry per CDR3 protein. The table includes roughly 90,000 distinct CDR3 sequences, roughly an eighth detected once. This TCR was sampled from a human donor who donated a stem cell graft to a child with inherited bone marrow failure. The sample consisted of PBMCs from the stem cell graft donor, taken from the stem cell graft.

CDR3 in DNA: TGTGCCACCAGCAGAGATAGGAGTTCCTCCTACAATGAGCAGTTCTTC. Protein: CATSRDRSSSYNEQFF. The V and J genes are TRBV15 and TRBJ2-1; no definite D call. The germline V gene has CDR1 LNHNV and CDR2 YYDKDF (reference sequence). This CDR3 contains 16 residues. V lost 0 bases and J 0 bases, leaving 9 bases between the germline ends.